This TCR beta chain was captured in a study of human T cells and chemical hapten exposure. Overall study: TCR yields per sample varied, mainly owing to small pooled library volume differences.

CDR1 MGHRA and CDR2 YSYEKL come from the germline V gene. The CDR3 consists of 14 residues. Trimming removed 0 bases at V and 5 bases at J, with 8 bases between. Specified time point: healthy volunteer bleed at 2 weeks. Extraction yielded total RNA from whole blood (unfractionated). With respect to this clonotype: The antigen is not known.

Whole-study results and caveats: Those TCRs sitting above 1 in 1000 frequency stayed the same with DPC sensitization.

Library preparation tagged each individual cDNA molecule with a unique molecular identifier. Source study methods: The number of TCRs in each sample had a median of roughly 100,000 and spanned 23,224 to 690,600. TCRdb reprocessed the RACE reads via MiXCR and lists one record per CDR3 protein. TCRdb, rather than the study authors, made the V and J calls. The data contain about 46,000 distinct CDR3 sequences, about 3.9% of them singletons. The sequenced material came from whole blood. This chain connects TRBV4-1 to TRBJ1-5; no firm D call. The receptor was derived from a female donor in good health. Some clones in this sample may be carry-over from other donors' samples. CDR3 DNA: TGCGCCAGCAGCCAAGATCTAACTCATCAGCCCCAGCATTTT. Encoded protein: CASSQDLTHQPQHF.